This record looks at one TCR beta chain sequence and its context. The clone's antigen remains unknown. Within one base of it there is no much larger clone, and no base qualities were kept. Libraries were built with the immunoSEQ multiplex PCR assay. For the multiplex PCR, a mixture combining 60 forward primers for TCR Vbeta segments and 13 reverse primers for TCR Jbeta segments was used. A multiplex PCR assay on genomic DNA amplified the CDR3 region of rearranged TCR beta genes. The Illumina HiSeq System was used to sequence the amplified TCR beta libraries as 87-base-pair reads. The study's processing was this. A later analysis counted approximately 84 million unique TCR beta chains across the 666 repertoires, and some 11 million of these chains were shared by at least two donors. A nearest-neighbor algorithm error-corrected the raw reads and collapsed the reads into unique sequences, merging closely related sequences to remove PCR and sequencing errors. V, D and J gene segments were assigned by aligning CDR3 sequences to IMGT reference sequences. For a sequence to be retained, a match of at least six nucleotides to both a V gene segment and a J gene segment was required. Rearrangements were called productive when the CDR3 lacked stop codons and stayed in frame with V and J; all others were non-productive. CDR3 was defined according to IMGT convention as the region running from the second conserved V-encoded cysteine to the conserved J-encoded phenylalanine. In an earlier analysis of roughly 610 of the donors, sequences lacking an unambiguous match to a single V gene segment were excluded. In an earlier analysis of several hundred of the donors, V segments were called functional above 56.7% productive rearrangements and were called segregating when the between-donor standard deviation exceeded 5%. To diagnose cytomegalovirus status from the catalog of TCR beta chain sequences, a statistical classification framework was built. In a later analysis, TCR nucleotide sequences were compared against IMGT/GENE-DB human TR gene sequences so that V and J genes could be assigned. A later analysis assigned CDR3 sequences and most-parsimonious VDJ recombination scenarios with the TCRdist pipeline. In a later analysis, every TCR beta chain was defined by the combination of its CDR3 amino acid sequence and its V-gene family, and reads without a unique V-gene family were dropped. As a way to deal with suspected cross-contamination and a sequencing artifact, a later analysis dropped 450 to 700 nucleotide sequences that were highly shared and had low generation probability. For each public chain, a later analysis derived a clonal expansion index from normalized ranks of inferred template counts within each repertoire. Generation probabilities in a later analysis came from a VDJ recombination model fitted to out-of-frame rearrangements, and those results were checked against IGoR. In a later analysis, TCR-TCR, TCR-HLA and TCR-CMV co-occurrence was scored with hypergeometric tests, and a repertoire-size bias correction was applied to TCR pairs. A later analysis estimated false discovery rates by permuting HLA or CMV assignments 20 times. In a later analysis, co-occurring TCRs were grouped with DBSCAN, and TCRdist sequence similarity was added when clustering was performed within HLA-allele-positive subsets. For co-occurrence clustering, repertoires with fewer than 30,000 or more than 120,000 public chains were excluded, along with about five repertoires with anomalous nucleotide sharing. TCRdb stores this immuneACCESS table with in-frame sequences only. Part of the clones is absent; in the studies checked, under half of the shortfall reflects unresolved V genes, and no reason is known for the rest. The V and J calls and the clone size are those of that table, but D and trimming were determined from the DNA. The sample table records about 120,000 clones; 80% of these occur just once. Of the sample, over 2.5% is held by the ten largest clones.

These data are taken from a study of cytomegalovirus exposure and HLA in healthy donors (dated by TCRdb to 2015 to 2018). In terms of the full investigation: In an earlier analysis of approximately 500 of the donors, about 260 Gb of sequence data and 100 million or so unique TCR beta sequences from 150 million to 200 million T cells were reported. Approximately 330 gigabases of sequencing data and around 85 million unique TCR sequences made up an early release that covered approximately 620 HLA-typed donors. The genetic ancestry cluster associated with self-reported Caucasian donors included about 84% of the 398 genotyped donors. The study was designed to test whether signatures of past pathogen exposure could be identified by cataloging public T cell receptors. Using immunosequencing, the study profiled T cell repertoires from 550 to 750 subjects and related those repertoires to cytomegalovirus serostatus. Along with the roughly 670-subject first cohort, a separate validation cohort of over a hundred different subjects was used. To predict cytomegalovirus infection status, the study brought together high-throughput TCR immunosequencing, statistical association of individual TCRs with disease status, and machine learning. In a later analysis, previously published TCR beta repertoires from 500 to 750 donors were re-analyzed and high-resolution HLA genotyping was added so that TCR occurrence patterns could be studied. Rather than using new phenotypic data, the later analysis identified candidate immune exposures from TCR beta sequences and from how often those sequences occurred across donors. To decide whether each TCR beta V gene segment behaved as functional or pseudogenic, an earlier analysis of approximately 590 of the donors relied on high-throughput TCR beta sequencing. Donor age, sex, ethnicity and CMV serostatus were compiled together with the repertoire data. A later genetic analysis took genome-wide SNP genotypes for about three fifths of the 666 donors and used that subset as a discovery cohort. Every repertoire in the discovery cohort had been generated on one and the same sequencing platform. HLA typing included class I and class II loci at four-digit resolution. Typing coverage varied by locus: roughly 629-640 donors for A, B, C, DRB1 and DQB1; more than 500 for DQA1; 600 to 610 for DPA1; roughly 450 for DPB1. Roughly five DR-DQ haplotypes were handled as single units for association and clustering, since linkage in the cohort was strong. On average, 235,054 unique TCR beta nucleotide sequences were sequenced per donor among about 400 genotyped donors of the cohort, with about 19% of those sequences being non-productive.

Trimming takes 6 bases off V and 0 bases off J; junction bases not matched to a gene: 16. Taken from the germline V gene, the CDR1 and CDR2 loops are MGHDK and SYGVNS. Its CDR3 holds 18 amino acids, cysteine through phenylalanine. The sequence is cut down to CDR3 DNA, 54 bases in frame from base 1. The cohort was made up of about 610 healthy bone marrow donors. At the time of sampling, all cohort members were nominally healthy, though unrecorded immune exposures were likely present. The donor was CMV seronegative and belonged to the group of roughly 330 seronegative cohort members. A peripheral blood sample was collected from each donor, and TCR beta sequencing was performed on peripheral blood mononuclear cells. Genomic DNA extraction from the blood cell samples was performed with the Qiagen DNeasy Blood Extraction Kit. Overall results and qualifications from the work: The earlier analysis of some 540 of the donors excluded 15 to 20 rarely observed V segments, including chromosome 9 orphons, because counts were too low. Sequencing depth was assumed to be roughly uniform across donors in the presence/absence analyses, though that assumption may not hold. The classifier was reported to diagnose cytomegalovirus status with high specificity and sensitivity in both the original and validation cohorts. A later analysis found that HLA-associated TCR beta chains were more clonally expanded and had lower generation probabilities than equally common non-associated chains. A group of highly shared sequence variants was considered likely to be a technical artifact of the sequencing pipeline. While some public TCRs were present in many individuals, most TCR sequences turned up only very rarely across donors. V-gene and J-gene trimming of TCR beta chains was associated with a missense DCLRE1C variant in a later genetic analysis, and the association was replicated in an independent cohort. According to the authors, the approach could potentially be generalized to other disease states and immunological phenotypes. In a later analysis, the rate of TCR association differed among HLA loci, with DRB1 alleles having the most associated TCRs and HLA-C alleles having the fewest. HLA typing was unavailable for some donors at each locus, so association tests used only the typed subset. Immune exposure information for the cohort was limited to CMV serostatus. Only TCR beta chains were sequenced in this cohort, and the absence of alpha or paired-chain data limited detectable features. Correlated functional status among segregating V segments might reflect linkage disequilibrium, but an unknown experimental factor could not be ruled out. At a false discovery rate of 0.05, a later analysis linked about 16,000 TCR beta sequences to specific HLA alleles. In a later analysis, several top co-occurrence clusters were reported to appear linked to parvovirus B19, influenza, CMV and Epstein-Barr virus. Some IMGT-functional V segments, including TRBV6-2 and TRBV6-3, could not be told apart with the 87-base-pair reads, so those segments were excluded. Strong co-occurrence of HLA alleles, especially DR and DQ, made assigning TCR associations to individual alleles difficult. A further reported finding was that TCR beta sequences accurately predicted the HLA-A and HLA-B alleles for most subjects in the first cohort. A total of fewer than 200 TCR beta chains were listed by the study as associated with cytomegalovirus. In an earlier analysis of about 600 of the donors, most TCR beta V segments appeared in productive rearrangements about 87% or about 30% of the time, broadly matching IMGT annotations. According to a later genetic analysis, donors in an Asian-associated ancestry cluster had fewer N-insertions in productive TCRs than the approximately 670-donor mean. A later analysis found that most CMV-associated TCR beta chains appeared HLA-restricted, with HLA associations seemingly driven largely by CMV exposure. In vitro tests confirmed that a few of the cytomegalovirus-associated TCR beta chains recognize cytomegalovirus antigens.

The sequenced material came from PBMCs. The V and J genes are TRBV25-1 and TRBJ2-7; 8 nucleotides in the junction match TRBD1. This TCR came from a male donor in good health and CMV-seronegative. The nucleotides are TGTGCCAGCAGAGCACCTCCGGGACAGGATATCAACTCCTACGAGCAGTACTTC. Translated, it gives CASRAPPGQDINSYEQYF.